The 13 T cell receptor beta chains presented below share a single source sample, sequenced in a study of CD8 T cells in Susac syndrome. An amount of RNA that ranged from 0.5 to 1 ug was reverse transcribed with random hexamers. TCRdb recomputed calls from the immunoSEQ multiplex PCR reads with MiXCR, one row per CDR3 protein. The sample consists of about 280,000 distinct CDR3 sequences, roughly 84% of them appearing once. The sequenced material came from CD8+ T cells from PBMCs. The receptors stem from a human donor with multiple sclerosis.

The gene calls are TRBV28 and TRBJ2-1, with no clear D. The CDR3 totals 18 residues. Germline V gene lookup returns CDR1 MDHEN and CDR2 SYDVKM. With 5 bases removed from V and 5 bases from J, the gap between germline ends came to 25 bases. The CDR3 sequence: CASSAKLLDGKKDNEQFF. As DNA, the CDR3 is TGTGCCAGCAGTGCTAAACTGCTGGACGGTAAAAAAGACAATGAGCAGTTCTTC. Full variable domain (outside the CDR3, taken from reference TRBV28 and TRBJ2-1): DVKVTQSSRYLVKRTGEKVFLECVQDMDHENMFWYRQDPGLGLRLIYFSYDVKMKEKGDIPEGYSVSREKKERFSLILESASTNQTSMYLCASSAKLLDGKKDNEQFFGPGTRLTVL.

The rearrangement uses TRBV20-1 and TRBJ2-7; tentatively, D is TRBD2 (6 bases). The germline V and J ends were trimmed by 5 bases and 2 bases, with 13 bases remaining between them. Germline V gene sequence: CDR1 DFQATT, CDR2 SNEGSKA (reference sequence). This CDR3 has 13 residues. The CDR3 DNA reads TGCAGTGCTCCCGACGGCGGGGCCTACGAGCAGTACTTC. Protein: CSAPDGGAYEQYF.

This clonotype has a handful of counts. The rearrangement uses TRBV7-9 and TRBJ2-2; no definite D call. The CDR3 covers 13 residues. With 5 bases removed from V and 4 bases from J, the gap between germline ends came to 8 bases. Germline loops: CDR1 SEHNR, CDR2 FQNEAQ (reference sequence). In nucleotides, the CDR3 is TGTGCCAGCAGCCCGGACCTCACCGGGGAGCTGTTTTTT. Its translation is CASSPDLTGELFF.

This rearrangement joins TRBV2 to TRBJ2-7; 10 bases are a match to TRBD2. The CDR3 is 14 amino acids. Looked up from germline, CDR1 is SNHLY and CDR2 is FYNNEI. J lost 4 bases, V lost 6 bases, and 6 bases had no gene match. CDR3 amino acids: CASRQLAGRYEQYF. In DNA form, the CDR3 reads TGTGCCAGCAGGCAACTAGCGGGAAGGTACGAGCAGTACTTC.

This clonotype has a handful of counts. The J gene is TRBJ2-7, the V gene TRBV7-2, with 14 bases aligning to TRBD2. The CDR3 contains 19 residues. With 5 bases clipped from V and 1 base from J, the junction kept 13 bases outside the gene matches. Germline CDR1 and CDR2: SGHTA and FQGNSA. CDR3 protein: CASSTRWGTSGSRSYEQYF. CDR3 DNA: TGTGCCAGCAGCACTAGATGGGGGACTAGCGGGAGTCGGTCCTACGAGCAGTACTTC.

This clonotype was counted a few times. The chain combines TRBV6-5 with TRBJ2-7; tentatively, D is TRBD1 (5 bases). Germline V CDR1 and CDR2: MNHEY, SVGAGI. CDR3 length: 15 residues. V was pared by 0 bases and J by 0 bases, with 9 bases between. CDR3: CASSYSRTNSYEQYF. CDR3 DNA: TGTGCCAGCAGTTACTCTCGGACAAACTCCTACGAGCAGTACTTC.

The CDR3 region has the DNA TGTGCCAGCAGCGCAGGGGGTGGTGAGCAGTTCTTC. This gives the protein CASSAGGGEQFF. The chain has TRBV9 and TRBJ2-1; TRBD1 aligns across 7 bases. In germline, CDR1 is SGDLS, CDR2 YYNGEE. The CDR3 runs 12 residues. With 3 bases clipped from V and 9 bases from J, the junction kept 3 bases outside the gene matches.

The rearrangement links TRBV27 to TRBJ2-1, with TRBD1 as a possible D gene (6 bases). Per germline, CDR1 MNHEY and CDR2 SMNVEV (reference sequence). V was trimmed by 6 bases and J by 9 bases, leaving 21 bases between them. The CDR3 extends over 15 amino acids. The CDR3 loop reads CASSPYARTVSEQFF. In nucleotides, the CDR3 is TGTGCCAGCAGCCCATACGCCCGGACAGTCAGTGAGCAGTTCTTC.

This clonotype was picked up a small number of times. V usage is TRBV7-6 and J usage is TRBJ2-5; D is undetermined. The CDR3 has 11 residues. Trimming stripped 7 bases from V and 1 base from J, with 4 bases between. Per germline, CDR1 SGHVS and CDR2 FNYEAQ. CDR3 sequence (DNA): TGTGCCAGCACAGCCCAAGAGACCCAGTACTTC. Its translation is CASTAQETQYF.

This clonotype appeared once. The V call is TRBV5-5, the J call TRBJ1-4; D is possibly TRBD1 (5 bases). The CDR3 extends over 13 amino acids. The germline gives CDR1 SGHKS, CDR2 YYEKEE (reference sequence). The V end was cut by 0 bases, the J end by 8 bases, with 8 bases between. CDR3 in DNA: TGTGCCAGCAGCTTGGGGAACAGGGAAAAACTGTTTTTT. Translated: CASSLGNREKLFF.

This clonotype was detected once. The DNA of the CDR3 is TGTGCCAGCCGAACTCGGACTACTGGGTTTGGGACCCAGTACTTC. It encodes CASRTRTTGFGTQYF. V usage is TRBV28 and J usage is TRBJ2-5; tentative D call: TRBD2 (6 bases). Germline CDR1 and CDR2: MDHEN and SYDVKM. V was cut by 8 bases and J by 7 bases, with 23 bases left in between. CDR3 size: 15 residues.

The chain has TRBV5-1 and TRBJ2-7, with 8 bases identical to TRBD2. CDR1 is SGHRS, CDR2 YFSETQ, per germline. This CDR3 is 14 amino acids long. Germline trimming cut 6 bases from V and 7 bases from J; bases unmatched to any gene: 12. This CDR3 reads CASTAPGRAGEQYF. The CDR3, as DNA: TGCGCCAGCACAGCTCCCGGGAGGGCCGGGGAGCAGTACTTC.

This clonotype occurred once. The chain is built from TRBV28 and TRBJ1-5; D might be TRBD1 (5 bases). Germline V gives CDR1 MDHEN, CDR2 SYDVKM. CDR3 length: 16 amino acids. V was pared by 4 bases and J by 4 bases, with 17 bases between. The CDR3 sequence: CASSWPRGRTNQPQHF. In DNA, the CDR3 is TGTGCCAGCAGTTGGCCCCGAGGCAGGACAAATCAGCCCCAGCATTTT.